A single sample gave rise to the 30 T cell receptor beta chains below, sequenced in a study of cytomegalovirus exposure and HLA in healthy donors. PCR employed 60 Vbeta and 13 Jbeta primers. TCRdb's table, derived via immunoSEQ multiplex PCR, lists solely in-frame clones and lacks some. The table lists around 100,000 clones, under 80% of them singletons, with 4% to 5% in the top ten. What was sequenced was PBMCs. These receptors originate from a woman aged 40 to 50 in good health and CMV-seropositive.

In DNA form, the CDR3 reads TGTGCCAGCAGCTCTGGGGACAGATTTAATGAAAAACTGTTTTTT. This translates into CASSSGDRFNEKLFF. The chain has TRBV5-6 and TRBJ1-4; 7 nucleotides line up with TRBD1. The CDR3 extends over 15 amino acids. The V segment lost 3 bases and the J segment 4 bases; nucleotides outside the gene matches: 6. Germline CDR1 SGHDT, CDR2 YYEEEE.

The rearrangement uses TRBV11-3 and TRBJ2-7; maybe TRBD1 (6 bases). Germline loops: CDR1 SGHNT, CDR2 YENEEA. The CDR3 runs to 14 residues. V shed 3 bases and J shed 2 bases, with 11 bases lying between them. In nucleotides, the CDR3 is TGTGCCAGCAGCTTGGGACAAGCCCCCTACGAGCAGTACTTC. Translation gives CASSLGQAPYEQYF.

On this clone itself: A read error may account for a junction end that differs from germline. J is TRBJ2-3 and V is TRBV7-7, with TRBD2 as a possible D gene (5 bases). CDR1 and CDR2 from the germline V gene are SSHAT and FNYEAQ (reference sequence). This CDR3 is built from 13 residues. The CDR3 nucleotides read TGTGCTAGCAGCTCTAGGGAGTTGGATACGCAGTATTTT. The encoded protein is CASSSRELDTQYF.

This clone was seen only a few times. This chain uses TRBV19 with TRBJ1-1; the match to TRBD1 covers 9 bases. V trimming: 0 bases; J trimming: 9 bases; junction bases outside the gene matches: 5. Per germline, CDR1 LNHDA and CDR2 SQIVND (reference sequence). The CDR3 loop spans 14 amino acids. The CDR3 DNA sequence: TGTGCCAGTAGTATAGAAAGGACAGGGGAAAAAGCTTTCTTT. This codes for CASSIERTGEKAFF.

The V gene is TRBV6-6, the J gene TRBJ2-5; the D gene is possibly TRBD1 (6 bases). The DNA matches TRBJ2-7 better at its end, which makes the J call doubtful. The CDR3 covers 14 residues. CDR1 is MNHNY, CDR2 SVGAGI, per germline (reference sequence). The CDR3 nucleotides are TGTGCCAGCAGTTACTCGCAGGGGCCTTACGAGCAGTACTTC. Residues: CASSYSQGPYEQYF.

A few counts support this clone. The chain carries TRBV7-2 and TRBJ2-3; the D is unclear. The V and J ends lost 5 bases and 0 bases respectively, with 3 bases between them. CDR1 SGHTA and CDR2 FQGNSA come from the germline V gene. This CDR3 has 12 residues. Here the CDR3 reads CASSPSTDTQYF. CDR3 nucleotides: TGTGCCAGCAGCCCGAGCACAGATACGCAGTATTTT.

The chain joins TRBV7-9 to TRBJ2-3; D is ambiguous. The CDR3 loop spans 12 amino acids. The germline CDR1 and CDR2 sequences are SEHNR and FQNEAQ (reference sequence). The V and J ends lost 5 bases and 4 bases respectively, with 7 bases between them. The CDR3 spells CASSPQADTQYF. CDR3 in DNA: TGTGCCAGCAGCCCCCAGGCAGATACGCAGTATTTT.

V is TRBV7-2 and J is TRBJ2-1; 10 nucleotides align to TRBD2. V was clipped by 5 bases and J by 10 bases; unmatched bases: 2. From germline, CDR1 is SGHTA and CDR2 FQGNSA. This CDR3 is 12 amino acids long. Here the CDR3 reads CASSTTSGEQFF. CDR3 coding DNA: TGTGCCAGCAGCACGACTAGCGGGGAGCAGTTCTTC.

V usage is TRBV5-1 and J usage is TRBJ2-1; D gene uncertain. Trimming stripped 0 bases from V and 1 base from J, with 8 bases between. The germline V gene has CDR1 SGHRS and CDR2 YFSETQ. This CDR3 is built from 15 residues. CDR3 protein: CASSLDGNSYNEQFF. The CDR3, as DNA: TGCGCCAGCAGCTTGGACGGTAATTCCTACAATGAGCAGTTCTTC.

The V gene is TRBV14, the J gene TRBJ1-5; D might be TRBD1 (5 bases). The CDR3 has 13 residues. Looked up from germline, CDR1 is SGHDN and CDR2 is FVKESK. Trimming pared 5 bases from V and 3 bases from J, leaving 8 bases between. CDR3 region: CASSGGYNQPQHF. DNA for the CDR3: TGTGCCAGCAGCGGGGGGTACAATCAGCCCCAGCATTTT.

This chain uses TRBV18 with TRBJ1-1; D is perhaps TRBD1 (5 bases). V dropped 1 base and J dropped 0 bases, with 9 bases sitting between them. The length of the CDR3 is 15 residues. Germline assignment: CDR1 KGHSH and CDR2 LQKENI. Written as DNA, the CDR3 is TGTGCCAGCTCACCACGGAAACAGGTGAACACTGAAGCTTTCTTT. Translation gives CASSPRKQVNTEAFF.

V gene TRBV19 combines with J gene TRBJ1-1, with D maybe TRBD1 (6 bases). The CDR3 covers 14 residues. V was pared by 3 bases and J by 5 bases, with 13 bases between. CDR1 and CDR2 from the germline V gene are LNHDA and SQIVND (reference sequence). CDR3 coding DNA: TGTGCCAGTAGTATCTACAGGGAAAGGACTGAAGCTTTCTTT. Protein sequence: CASSIYRERTEAFF.

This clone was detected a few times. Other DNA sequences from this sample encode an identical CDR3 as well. CDR3 amino acids: CASSSGTGRETQYF. The CDR3 nucleotides are TGCGCCAGCAGCTCGGGGACAGGGCGAGAGACCCAGTACTTC. The chain recombines TRBV5-1 with TRBJ2-5; 9 bases are a match to TRBD1. From germline, CDR1 is SGHRS and CDR2 YFSETQ. V shed 3 bases and J 4 bases; nucleotides not matched to a gene: 4. The CDR3 runs 14 residues.

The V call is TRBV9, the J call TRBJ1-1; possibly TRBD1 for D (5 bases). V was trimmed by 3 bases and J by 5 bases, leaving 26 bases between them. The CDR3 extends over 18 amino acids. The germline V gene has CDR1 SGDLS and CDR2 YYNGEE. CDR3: CASSAPISGRGSRTEAFF. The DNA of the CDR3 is TGTGCCAGCAGCGCTCCAATTTCAGGGAGGGGAAGTAGAACTGAAGCTTTCTTT.

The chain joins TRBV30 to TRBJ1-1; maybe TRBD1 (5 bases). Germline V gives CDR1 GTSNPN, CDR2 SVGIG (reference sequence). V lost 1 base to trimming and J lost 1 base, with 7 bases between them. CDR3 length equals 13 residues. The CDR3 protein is CAWSGRENTEAFF. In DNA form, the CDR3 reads TGTGCCTGGAGTGGCAGGGAGAACACTGAAGCTTTCTTT.

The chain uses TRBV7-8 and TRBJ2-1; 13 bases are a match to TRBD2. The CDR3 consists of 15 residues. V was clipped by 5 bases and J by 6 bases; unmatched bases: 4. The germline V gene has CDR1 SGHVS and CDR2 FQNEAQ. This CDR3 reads CASSAGLAGPNEQFF. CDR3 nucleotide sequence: TGTGCCAGCAGCGCGGGACTAGCGGGACCCAATGAGCAGTTCTTC.

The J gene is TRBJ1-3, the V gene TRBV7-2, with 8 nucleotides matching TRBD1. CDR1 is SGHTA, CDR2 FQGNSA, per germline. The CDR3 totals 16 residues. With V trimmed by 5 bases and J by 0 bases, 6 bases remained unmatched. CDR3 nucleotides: TGTGCCAGCAGCGCCGGACAGGGCCACTCTGGAAACACCATATATTTT. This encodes CASSAGQGHSGNTIYF.

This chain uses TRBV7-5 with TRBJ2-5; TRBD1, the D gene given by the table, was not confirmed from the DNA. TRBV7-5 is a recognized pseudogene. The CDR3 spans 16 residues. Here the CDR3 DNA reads TGTGCCAGAAGCTCCCCTCACCAGGGGTGTGTGGAGACCCAGTACTTC. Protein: CARSSPHQGCVETQYF.

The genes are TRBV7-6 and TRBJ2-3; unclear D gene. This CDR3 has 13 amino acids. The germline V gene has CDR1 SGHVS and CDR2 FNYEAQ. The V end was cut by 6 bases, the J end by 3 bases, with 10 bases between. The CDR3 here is CASSLFNTDTQYF. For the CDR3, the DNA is TGTGCCAGCAGTTTGTTCAATACAGATACGCAGTATTTT. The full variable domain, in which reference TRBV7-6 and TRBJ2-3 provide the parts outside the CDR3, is GAGVSQSPRYKVTKRGQDVALRCDPISGHVSLYWYRQALGQGPEFLTYFNYEAQQDKSGLPNDRFSAERPEGSISTLTIQRTEQRDSAMYRCASSLFNTDTQYFGPGTRLTVL.

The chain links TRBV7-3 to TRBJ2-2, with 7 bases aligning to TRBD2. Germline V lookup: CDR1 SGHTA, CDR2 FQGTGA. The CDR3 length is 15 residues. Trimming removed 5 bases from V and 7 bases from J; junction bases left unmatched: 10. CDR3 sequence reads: CASSQKRGGIGELFF. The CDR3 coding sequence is TGTGCCAGCAGCCAGAAGCGGGGAGGGATCGGGGAGCTGTTTTTT. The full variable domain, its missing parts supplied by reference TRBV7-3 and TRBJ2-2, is GAGVSQTPSNKVTEKGKYVELRCDPISGHTALYWYRQSLGQGPEFLIYFQGTGAADDSGLPNDRFFAVRPEGSVSTLKIQRTERGDSAVYLCASSQKRGGIGELFFGEGSRLTVL.

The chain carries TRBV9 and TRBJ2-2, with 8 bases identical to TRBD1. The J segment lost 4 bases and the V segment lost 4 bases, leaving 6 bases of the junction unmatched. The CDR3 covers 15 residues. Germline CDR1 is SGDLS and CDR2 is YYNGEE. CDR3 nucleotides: TGTGCCAGCAGCCAGAGGACAGGGAGCACCGGGGAGCTGTTTTTT. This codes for CASSQRTGSTGELFF.

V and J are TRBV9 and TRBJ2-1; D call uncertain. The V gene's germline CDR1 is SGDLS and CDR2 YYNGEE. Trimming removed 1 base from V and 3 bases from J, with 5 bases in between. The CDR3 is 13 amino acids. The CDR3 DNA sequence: TGTGCCAGCAGCGTAATAGACTACAATGAGCAGTTCTTC. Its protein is CASSVIDYNEQFF.

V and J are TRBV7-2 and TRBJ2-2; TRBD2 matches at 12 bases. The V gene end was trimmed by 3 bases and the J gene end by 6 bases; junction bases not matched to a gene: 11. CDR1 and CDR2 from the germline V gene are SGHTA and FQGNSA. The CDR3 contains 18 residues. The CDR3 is CASSFGNPSGRDPGELFF. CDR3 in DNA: TGTGCCAGCAGCTTCGGAAATCCTAGCGGGAGGGACCCCGGGGAGCTGTTTTTT. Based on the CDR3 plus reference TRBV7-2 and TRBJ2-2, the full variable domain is GAGVSQSPSNKVTEKGKDVELRCDPISGHTALYWYRQSLGQGLEFLIYFQGNSAPDKSGLPSDRFSAERTGGSVSTLTIQRTQQEDSAVYLCASSFGNPSGRDPGELFFGEGSRLTVL.

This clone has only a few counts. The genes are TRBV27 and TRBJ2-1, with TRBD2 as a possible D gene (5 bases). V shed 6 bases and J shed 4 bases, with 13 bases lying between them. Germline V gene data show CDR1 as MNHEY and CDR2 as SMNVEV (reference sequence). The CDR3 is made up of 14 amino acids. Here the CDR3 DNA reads TGTGCCAGCAGGTCCCTGGGCGGGTACAATGAGCAGTTCTTC. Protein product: CASRSLGGYNEQFF.

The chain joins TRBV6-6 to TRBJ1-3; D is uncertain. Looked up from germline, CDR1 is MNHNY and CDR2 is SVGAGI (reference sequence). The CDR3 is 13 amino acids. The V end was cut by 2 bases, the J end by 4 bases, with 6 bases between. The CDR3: CASSYNSGNTIYF. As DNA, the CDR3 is TGTGCCAGCAGTTACAACAGCGGAAACACCATATATTTT.

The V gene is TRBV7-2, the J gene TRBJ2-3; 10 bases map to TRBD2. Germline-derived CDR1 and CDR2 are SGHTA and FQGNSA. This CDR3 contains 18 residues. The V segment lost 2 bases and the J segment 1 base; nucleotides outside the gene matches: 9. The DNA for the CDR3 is TGTGCCAGCAGCTTAAAAGCGGGGGGGCTAGGTGGCACAGATACGCAGTATTTT. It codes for CASSLKAGGLGGTDTQYF.

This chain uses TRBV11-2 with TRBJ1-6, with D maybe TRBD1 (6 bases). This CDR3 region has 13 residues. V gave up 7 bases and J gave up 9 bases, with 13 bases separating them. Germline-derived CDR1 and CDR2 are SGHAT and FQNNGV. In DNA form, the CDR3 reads TGTGCCAGCACCATCAGAGGGGGTTCACCCCTCCACTTT. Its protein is CASTIRGGSPLHF.

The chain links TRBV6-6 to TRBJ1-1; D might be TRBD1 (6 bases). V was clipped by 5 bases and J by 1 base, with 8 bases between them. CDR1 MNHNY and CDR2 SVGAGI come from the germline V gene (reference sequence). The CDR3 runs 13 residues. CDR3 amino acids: CASSPQGNTEAFF. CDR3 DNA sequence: TGTGCCAGCAGTCCACAGGGGAACACTGAAGCTTTCTTT.

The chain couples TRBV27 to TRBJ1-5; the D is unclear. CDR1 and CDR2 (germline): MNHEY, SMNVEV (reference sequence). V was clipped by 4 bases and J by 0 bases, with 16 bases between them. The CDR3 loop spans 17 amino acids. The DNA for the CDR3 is TGTGCCAGCAGTTACCCGGGATCACACTATAGCAATCAGCCCCAGCATTTT. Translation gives CASSYPGSHYSNQPQHF.

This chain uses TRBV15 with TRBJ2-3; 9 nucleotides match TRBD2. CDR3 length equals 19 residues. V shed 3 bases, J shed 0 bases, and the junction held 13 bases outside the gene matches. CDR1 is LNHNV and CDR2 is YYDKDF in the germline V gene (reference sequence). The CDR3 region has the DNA TGTGCCACCAGCAGCCGTTGGGGGCGGGGGGGCTCTAGCACAGATACGCAGTATTTT. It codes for CATSSRWGRGGSSTDTQYF.